These 6 T cell receptor beta chains originate from one sample sequenced in a study of T-cell memory formation after mild COVID-19. TCRdb used MiXCR to reprocess the 5' RACE reads, holding one entry per CDR3 protein. The sample has about 560,000 distinct CDR3 sequences; around 15% are singletons. Sequencing was done on a sample of PBMCs or a T cell subset sorted from them (not recorded which). These TCRs come from an adult woman who had mild COVID-19 (a few samples of this study predate the infection). Cell type and time point are not known.

This clonotype appeared a few times. The V gene is TRBV12-3 or TRBV12-4, the J gene TRBJ2-7; no firm D call. V lost 2 bases and J lost 3, with 8 bases in between. This CDR3 is built from 13 residues. The CDR3 region is CASSLTVLYEQYF. DNA for the CDR3: TGTGCCAGCAGTTTAACGGTACTCTACGAGCAGTACTTC.

The gene calls are TRBV13 and TRBJ2-1; D might be TRBD2 (5 bases). The CDR3 runs 12 residues. CDR1 is PRHDT, CDR2 FYEKMQ, per germline (reference sequence). V was pared by 7 bases and J by 5 bases, with 9 bases between. CDR3 bases: TGTGCCAGCACCCCCGGGGACAATGAGCAGTTCTTC. This sequence encodes CASTPGDNEQFF.

The table lists this clonotype with a few counts. This chain uses TRBV29-1 with TRBJ1-2, with D possibly matching TRBD1 (6 bases). CDR1 and CDR2 from the germline V gene are SQVTM and ANQGSEA. V was clipped by 4 bases and J by 10 bases, with 16 bases between them. The CDR3 contains 12 residues. As DNA, the CDR3 is TGCAGCGTTGGTTCTGACGGGGGGCTCTACACCTTC. This translates into CSVGSDGGLYTF.

This clonotype was seen more than once but under ten times. The DNA of the CDR3 is TGCGCCAGCAGCCGGGTCGGGGACTCTGGAAACACCATATATTTT. This gives the protein CASSRVGDSGNTIYF. J is TRBJ1-3 and V is TRBV5-1; D unclear. The CDR3 contains 15 residues. Germline V gives CDR1 SGHRS, CDR2 YFSETQ. The V end was cut by 4 bases, the J end by 0 bases, with 11 bases between.

This clonotype has at least ten counts. The rearrangement uses TRBV4-3 and TRBJ2-5; 7 positions match TRBD1. Looked up from germline, CDR1 is LGHNA and CDR2 is YSLEER. V was pared by 2 bases and J by 5 bases, with 11 bases of the junction left unmatched. The CDR3 is made up of 16 amino acids. CDR3: CASSQRGVTGWETQYF. As DNA, the CDR3 is TGCGCCAGCAGCCAAAGAGGCGTGACAGGGTGGGAGACCCAGTACTTC.

This sequence joins TRBV14 and TRBJ2-3; no firm D call. The ends were cut back, 6 bases at V and 6 bases at J, with 13 bases in the middle. This CDR3 spans 13 amino acids. Germline CDR1 and CDR2: SGHDN and FVKESK. The CDR3 DNA reads TGTGCCAGCAGTCCTATCCCCCGGGATACGCAGTATTTT. This codes for CASSPIPRDTQYF.